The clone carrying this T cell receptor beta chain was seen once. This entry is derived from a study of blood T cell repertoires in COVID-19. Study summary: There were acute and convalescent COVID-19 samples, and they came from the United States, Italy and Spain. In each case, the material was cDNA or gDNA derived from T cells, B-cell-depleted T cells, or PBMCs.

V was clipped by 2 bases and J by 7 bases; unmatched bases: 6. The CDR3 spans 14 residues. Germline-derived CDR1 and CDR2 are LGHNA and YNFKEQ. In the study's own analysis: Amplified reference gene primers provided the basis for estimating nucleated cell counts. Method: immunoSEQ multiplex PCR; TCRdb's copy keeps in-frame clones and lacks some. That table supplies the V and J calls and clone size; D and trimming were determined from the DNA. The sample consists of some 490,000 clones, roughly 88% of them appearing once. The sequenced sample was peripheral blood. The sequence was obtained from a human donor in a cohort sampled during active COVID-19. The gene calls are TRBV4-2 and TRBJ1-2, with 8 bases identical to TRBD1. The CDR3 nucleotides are TGTGCCAGCAGCCAATCGGACAGGGAGGGTGGCTACACCTTC. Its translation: CASSQSDREGGYTF.